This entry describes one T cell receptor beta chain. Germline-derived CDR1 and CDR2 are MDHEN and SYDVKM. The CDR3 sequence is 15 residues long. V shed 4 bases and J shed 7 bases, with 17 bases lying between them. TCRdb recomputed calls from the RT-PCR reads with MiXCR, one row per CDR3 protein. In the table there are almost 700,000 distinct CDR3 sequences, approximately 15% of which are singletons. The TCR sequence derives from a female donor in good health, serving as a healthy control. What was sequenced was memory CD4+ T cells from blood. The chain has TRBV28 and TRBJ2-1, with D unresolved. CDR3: CASSSVHQGGNEQFF. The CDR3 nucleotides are TGTGCCAGCAGTTCCGTACACCAAGGTGGGAATGAGCAGTTCTTC.